Listed here are 30 T cell receptor beta chains from one sample, sequenced in a study of blood T cells in healthy people across ages. The authors ran a second PCR of roughly 7 to 11 cycles using a sample-barcoded 5' primer and a J-beta primer mix. Each CDR3 protein is one row after TCRdb ran MiXCR on the 5' RACE reads. This sample carries some 1,800,000 distinct CDR3 sequences, 30% to 40% of them seen once, and the ten largest clones take around 23%. Sequencing was done on a sample of blood. The source of these receptors is a human donor in good health.

This chain joins TRBV15 and TRBJ1-2; D gene uncertain. The V gene lost 0 bases and the J gene lost 8 bases, with 13 bases spanning the gap. The CDR3 loop spans 14 amino acids. Germline V gene sequence: CDR1 LNHNV, CDR2 YYDKDF (reference sequence). The CDR3, as DNA: TGTGCCACCAGCAGAGAAAGTCGGGGAATCGGCTACACCTTC. Translating gives CATSRESRGIGYTF.

V is TRBV7-9 and J is TRBJ1-6, with TRBD1 matching 8 bases. Germline CDR1 is SEHNR and CDR2 is FQNEAQ (reference sequence). This CDR3 region has 16 residues. J gave up 8 bases and V 4 bases, and 10 bases lay outside the gene matches. The CDR3 spells CASSSSDREADSPLHF. The CDR3 DNA reads as TGTGCCAGCAGCTCTTCGGACAGGGAGGCGGATTCACCCCTCCACTTT.

This clonotype appeared a few times. This chain links TRBV20-1 with TRBJ2-7; the match to TRBD2 covers 11 bases. The CDR3 covers 17 residues. J lost 7 bases, V lost 6 bases, and 20 bases had no gene match. CDR1 DFQATT and CDR2 SNEGSKA come from the germline V gene (reference sequence). The CDR3 bases are TGCAGTGCCCAACCACTTTATAGCGGGGGGGCAGTGGGGGAGCAGTACTTC. Translated: CSAQPLYSGGAVGEQYF.

The chain couples TRBV20-1 to TRBJ2-7; TRBD1 aligns across 11 bases. The junction had 8 bases not matched to a gene; V was cut back by 6 bases and J by 4 bases. CDR3 length: 14 residues. Germline assignment: CDR1 DFQATT and CDR2 SNEGSKA (reference sequence). As DNA, the CDR3 is TGCAGTGCCGACGCCGGGACAGGGGGTTACGAGCAGTACTTC. It yields the protein CSADAGTGGYEQYF.

The CDR3 bases are TGCAGTGCTAGAGGGACAGGGGGTGATGCCTACGAGCAGTACTTC. As protein: CSARGTGGDAYEQYF. The chain combines TRBV20-1 with TRBJ2-7, with 10 bases lining up with TRBD1. The CDR3 is 15 amino acids. Germline CDR1 is DFQATT and CDR2 is SNEGSKA (reference sequence). J gave up 2 bases and V 1 base, and 5 bases lay outside the gene matches.

The genes are TRBV20-1 and TRBJ2-1; D uncertain. The V and J ends lost 0 bases and 8 bases respectively, with 17 bases between them. The CDR3 totals 15 residues. Germline V CDR1 and CDR2: DFQATT, SNEGSKA (reference sequence). This CDR3 reads CSARDRLRFQDEQFF. Here the CDR3 DNA reads TGCAGTGCTAGAGATCGACTCCGGTTTCAAGATGAGCAGTTCTTC.

In regard to this clonotype: A much more abundant neighbour one base away suggests this may be a read error. The CDR3 loop reads CASSRDIRQGRADTQYF. CDR3 DNA: TGCGCCAGCAGCCGAGACATTCGACAGGGAAGGGCAGATACGCAGTATTTT. The gene calls are TRBV4-3 and TRBJ2-3; 7 bases map to TRBD1. Germline values: CDR1 LGHNA, CDR2 YSLEER. Trimming at V came to 4 bases and at J to 4 bases, leaving 14 bases not matched to a gene. This CDR3 has 17 amino acids.

This clonotype appeared many times. The chain is built from TRBV29-1 and TRBJ2-5; a weak D match, TRBD2 (6 bases). This CDR3 contains 11 residues. Deletions cut 4 bases from V and 3 bases from J, with 6 bases between. Germline V gene lookup returns CDR1 SQVTM and CDR2 ANQGSEA. This CDR3 is CSVAGEETQYF. The DNA of the CDR3 is TGCAGCGTTGCGGGGGAAGAGACCCAGTACTTC.

This chain joins TRBV12-3 or TRBV12-4 and TRBJ2-3; D call uncertain. The CDR3 extends over 14 amino acids. The V end was cut by 1 base, the J end by 6 bases, with 11 bases between. The CDR3 is CASSLVYVADTQYF. CDR3 DNA sequence: TGTGCCAGCAGTTTAGTTTATGTTGCGGATACGCAGTATTTT.

V and J are TRBV16 and TRBJ2-2, with D perhaps TRBD1 (5 bases). Trimming took off 4 bases at V and 4 bases at J, with 13 bases between the two ends. Germline V gives CDR1 KGHSY, CDR2 FQNENV. The CDR3 runs 15 residues. The CDR3 loop is CASSPTSGLTGELFF. The CDR3 nucleotides read TGTGCCAGCAGCCCAACCTCAGGGCTCACCGGGGAGCTGTTTTTT.

The CDR3 protein is CASSRPGEETFHGYTF. The CDR3, as DNA: TGTGCCAGCAGCCGCCCTGGGGAGGAGACCTTCCATGGCTACACCTTC. The chain links TRBV13 to TRBJ1-2; no firm D call. Germline loops: CDR1 PRHDT, CDR2 FYEKMQ (reference sequence). The CDR3 loop spans 16 amino acids. V was trimmed by 5 bases and J by 6 bases, leaving 22 bases between them.

CDR3 residues: CASSILAGGPGEQFF. In DNA form, the CDR3 reads TGTGCCAGCAGCATCTTAGCGGGGGGGCCGGGAGAGCAGTTCTTC. The chain joins TRBV7-9 to TRBJ2-1; 11 nucleotides match TRBD2. There are 15 residues in the CDR3. The V gene's germline CDR1 is SEHNR and CDR2 FQNEAQ (reference sequence). The V segment lost 5 bases and the J segment 10 bases; nucleotides outside the gene matches: 10.

In its sample, this clonotype was seen a few times. The chain has TRBV6-1 and TRBJ1-1; TRBD1 matches at 11 bases. With 6 bases clipped from V and 4 bases from J, the junction kept 13 bases outside the gene matches. The CDR3 contains 17 residues. Germline CDR1 is MNHNS and CDR2 is SASEGT. In DNA, the CDR3 is TGTGCCAGCAGCCGAGGACAGGGGGCAATTGGGGCCACTGAAGCTTTCTTT. Protein product: CASSRGQGAIGATEAFF.

This clonotype was counted only a few times. V and J are TRBV5-5 and TRBJ2-3; 9 nucleotides agree with TRBD1. Trimming removed 4 bases from V and 8 bases from J; junction bases left unmatched: 14. Germline-derived CDR1 and CDR2 are SGHKS and YYEKEE (reference sequence). This CDR3 has 16 residues. CDR3 coding DNA: TGTGCCAGCAGCCAAGGAGCGGGGACAGGGTCAGTTACGCAGTATTTT. Protein product: CASSQGAGTGSVTQYF.

The chain joins TRBV11-2 to TRBJ2-7; D ambiguous. Trimming stripped 7 bases from V and 5 bases from J, with 15 bases between. This CDR3 has 13 amino acids. Germline CDR1 reads SGHAT; CDR2 reads FQNNGV. CDR3 sequence (DNA): TGTGCCAGCACCTCATTGAGCTTCCACGAGCAGTACTTC. Translated, it gives CASTSLSFHEQYF. The complete variable domain, with remaining parts taken from reference TRBV11-2 and TRBJ2-7, reads EAGVAQSPRYKIIEKRQSVAFWCNPISGHATLYWYQQILGQGPKLLIQFQNNGVVDDSQLPKDRFSAERLKGVDSTLKIQPAKLEDSAVYLCASTSLSFHEQYFGPGTRLTVT.

This chain uses TRBV25-1 with TRBJ2-1; tentative D call: TRBD2 (6 bases). Germline CDR1 is MGHDK and CDR2 is SYGVNS. V was clipped by 2 bases and J by 5 bases, with 10 bases between them. The length of the CDR3 is 14 residues. The DNA for the CDR3 is TGTGCCAGCAGTGAACAGGTAGCGGACAATGAGCAGTTCTTC. This sequence encodes CASSEQVADNEQFF.

Note on this clonotype: This CDR3 is missing its conserved last phenylalanine or tryptophan, likely due to a read error. The chain employs TRBV20-1 and TRBJ2-4; TRBD2 agrees at 11 bases. Trimming took 3 bases from V and 0 from J; bases not matched to a gene: 19. Germline loops: CDR1 DFQATT, CDR2 SNEGSKA (reference sequence). The CDR3 runs to 21 residues. CDR3: CSASTSTLAGGLRGAKNIQYV. In DNA, the CDR3 is TGCAGTGCTAGTACCTCCACCCTAGCGGGGGGCCTTAGGGGAGCCAAAAACATTCAGTACGTC.

The gene calls are TRBV28 and TRBJ2-7; D is perhaps TRBD2 (5 bases). Germline-derived CDR1 and CDR2 are MDHEN and SYDVKM. CDR3 length equals 13 residues. V lost 3 bases and J 6 bases, leaving 12 bases between the germline ends. CDR3 sequence (DNA): TGTGCCAGCAGTTTCCGAGGGTACATCGAGCAGTACTTC. It is translated as CASSFRGYIEQYF.

V usage is TRBV27 and J usage is TRBJ2-7; D could derive from TRBD1 or TRBD2 (6 bases each). The CDR3 has 15 amino acids. The germline V and J ends were trimmed by 1 base and 6 bases, with 16 bases remaining between them. Per germline, CDR1 MNHEY and CDR2 SMNVEV (reference sequence). CDR3 nucleotides: TGTGCCAGCAGTTTATGGTTTGGGGGGCAGGGCGAGCAGTACTTC. Translation gives CASSLWFGGQGEQYF.

The gene calls are TRBV7-9 and TRBJ2-3; D may be TRBD2 (6 bases). Germline values: CDR1 SEHNR, CDR2 FQNEAQ (reference sequence). The CDR3 covers 14 residues. This chain's CDR3 is CATRRGRSTDTQYF. CDR3 nucleotides: TGTGCGACGAGGCGGGGTAGATCCACAGATACGCAGTATTTT.

The chain couples TRBV20-1 to TRBJ1-2; no firm D call. CDR3 length: 12 residues. From germline, CDR1 is DFQATT and CDR2 SNEGSKA (reference sequence). V shed 6 bases and J shed 3 bases, with 11 bases lying between them. In DNA, the CDR3 is TGCAGTGCAGTTAACGGCGACTATGGCTACACCTTC. Translation: CSAVNGDYGYTF.

The gene calls are TRBV28 and TRBJ2-7, with 11 bases fitting TRBD1. Germline V gene lookup returns CDR1 MDHEN and CDR2 SYDVKM. The CDR3 covers 14 residues. With V trimmed by 8 bases and J by 4 bases, 7 bases remained unmatched. In nucleotides, the CDR3 is TGTGCCAGCCGCCGGACAGGGGGCTATTACGAGCAGTACTTC. Protein sequence: CASRRTGGYYEQYF. The whole variable domain, filled in from reference TRBV28 and TRBJ2-7, reads DVKVTQSSRYLVKRTGEKVFLECVQDMDHENMFWYRQDPGLGLRLIYFSYDVKMKEKGDIPEGYSVSREKKERFSLILESASTNQTSMYLCASRRTGGYYEQYFGPGTRLTVT.

The CDR3: CASSFNPPDAEAFF. CDR3 nucleotides: TGTGCCAGCAGTTTTAATCCCCCAGACGCTGAAGCTTTCTTT. The chain joins TRBV12-3 or TRBV12-4 to TRBJ1-1; unclear D gene. V was clipped by 3 bases and J by 6 bases, with 14 bases between them. CDR3 length: 14 amino acids.

CDR3 loop: CASSLIGLNPLHF. CDR3 nucleotides: TGTGCCAGCAGTTTAATCGGCCTTAATCCCCTCCACTTT. The gene calls are TRBV12-3 or TRBV12-4 and TRBJ1-6, with no clear D. This CDR3 contains 13 residues. Trimming stripped 2 bases from V and 13 bases from J, with 12 bases between.

The table lists this clonotype with a few counts. This chain links TRBV4-3 with TRBJ1-2, with 9 bases identical to TRBD1. CDR1 is LGHNA, CDR2 YSLEER, per germline. After removal of 3 bases from V and 0 bases from J, the junction contained 17 bases not matched to a gene. The CDR3 is made up of 20 amino acids. The CDR3 loop is CASSQGIIGQGREANYGYTF. CDR3 sequence (DNA): TGCGCCAGCAGCCAGGGCATTATAGGACAGGGGCGTGAAGCTAACTATGGCTACACCTTC.

This clonotype was counted a single time. The chain employs TRBV2 and TRBJ2-5, with 9 bases that match TRBD1. Losses at the gene ends were 5 bases for V and 5 bases for J; bases not matched to a gene: 6. The CDR3 runs to 14 residues. Germline loops: CDR1 SNHLY, CDR2 FYNNEI. The CDR3 region is CASSRPDRGETQYF. DNA of the CDR3: TGTGCCAGCAGTCGGCCCGACAGGGGGGAGACCCAGTACTTC.

This clonotype has a single count. The rearrangement links TRBV20-1 to TRBJ1-4; D remains ambiguous. CDR3 length equals 14 residues. Germline V lookup: CDR1 DFQATT, CDR2 SNEGSKA (reference sequence). Trimming removed 3 bases from V and 8 bases from J, with 16 bases in between. Written as DNA, the CDR3 is TGCAGTGCTAGGAGACCTGGGCAACCAGAAAAACTGTTTTTT. Translated, it gives CSARRPGQPEKLFF.

The chain employs TRBV20-1 and TRBJ2-5; weak D call: TRBD2 (5 bases). The germline V gene has CDR1 DFQATT and CDR2 SNEGSKA (reference sequence). This CDR3 has 15 amino acids. The germline V and J ends were trimmed by 2 bases and 2 bases, with 15 bases remaining between them. DNA for the CDR3: TGCAGTGCTAGAAGTCTCGGACTGGCGCAAGAGACCCAGTACTTC. Translating gives CSARSLGLAQETQYF.

The V call is TRBV6-2 or TRBV6-3, the J call TRBJ1-1, with a tentative D call TRBD1 (6 bases). Trimming took off 8 bases at V and 11 bases at J, with 18 bases between the two ends. The germline CDR1 and CDR2 sequences are MNHEY and SVGEGT. The CDR3 runs 12 residues. The CDR3 DNA reads as TGTGCCAGCTGCGGACAGTCTTTCTATGCTTTCTTT. It yields the protein CASCGQSFYAFF.

CDR3 DNA: TGTGCCAGCAGTAGGGGGGGATCCCTCGAGCAGTACTTC. Residues: CASSRGGSLEQYF. V and J are TRBV2 and TRBJ2-5; D possibly corresponds to TRBD2 (7 bases). The end of the DNA fits TRBJ2-7 better, so the J call may be wrong. Germline CDR1 SNHLY, CDR2 FYNNEI. The CDR3 has 13 amino acids.